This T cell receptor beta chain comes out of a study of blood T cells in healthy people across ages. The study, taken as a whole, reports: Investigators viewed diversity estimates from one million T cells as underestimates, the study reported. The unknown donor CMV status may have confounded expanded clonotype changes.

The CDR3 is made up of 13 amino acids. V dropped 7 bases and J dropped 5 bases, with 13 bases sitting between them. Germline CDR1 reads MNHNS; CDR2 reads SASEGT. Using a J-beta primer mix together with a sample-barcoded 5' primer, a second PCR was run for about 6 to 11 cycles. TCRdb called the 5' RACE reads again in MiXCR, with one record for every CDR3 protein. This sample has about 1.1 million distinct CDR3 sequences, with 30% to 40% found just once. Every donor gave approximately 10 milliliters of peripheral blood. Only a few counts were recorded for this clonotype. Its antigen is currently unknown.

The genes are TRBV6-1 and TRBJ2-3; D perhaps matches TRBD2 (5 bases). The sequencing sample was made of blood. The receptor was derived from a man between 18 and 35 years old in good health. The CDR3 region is CASNPGMRDTQYF. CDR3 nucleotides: TGTGCCAGCAATCCGGGGATGAGAGATACGCAGTATTTT.